This T cell receptor beta chain appears in the sequencing data of a study of T cells in Graves' hyperthyroidism and ophthalmopathy. From RNA transcripts, TCR beta CDR3 regions were amplified. Researchers ran a first-round RT-PCR on the TCR CDR3 using the HTBI primer set. TCRdb used MiXCR to reprocess the multiplex PCR reads, holding one entry per CDR3 protein. The sample shows around 600,000 distinct CDR3 sequences, 45% of them seen only once. Of note for this clonotype: A much bigger clone sits one base away, suggesting this may be a read error.

Specimen: peripheral blood or thyroid tissue (not recorded which). This TCR derives from an adult man with Graves' disease, either hyperthyroidism or ophthalmopathy (not recorded which).

The CDR3 bases are TGTGATAGCAGCCCCCTAGCGTCGGAGACCCAGTACTTC. Residues: CDSSPLASETQYF. The chain links TRBV7-7 to TRBJ2-5, with D possibly being TRBD2 (6 bases). The CDR3 extends over 13 amino acids. The V gene's germline CDR1 is SSHAT and CDR2 FNYEAQ (reference sequence).